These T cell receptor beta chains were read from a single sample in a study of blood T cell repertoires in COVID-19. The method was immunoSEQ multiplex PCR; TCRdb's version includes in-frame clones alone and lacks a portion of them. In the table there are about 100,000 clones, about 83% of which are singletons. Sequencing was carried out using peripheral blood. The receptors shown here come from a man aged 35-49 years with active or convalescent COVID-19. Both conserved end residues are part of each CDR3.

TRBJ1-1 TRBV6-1 CASSGRGRNTEAFF
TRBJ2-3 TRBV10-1 CASSDKGTDTQYF
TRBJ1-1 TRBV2 CASNLTPFSQGFTEAFF
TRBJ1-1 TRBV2 CASSKGTLNTEAFF
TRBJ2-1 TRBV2 CASSVGGGVYNEQFF
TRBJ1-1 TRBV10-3 CAISVGGGVTEAFF
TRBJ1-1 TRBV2 CASTQEGGQYEAFF
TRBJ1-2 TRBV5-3 CARSRDRVRQGYTF
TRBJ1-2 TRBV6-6 CASSLTGLYGYTF
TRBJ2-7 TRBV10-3 CASGNSESSYEQYF
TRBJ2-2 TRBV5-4 CASSLAGGGGGELFF
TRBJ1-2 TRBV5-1 CASSPSLGAGGYTF
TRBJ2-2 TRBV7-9 CASSPSRDRVTYTGELFF
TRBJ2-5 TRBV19 CATSGGAGETQYF
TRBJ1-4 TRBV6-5 CASSRVSTNEKLFF
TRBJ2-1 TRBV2 CASSEAGRGSYNEQFF
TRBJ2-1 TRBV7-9 CASSFSTGNNEQFF
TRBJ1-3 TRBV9 CASSGPNRGGGNTIYF
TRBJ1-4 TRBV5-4 CASSLANQGGEKLFF
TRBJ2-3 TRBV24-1 CATSDSRSGLVGDTQYF
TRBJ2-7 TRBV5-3 CARSLIWGVGDREPYEQYF
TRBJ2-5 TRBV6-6 CASRDRGRETQYF
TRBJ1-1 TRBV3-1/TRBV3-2 CASSQGLTAAFF
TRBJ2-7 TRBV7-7 CASSAQIGSSYEQYF
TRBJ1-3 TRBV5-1 CASSPEGQGANGNTIYF
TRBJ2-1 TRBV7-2 CASSTDRASYNEQFF
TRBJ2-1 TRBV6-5 CASTSPVREQFF
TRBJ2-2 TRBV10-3 CAIRAGTGDTGELFF
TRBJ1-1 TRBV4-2 CASSQDNREEAFF
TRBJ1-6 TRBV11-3 CASSQGARNSPLHF
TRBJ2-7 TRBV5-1 CASSTGLMAEQYF
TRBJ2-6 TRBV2 CASVGAGGSGANVLTF
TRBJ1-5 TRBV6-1 CASSDLPGQPQHF
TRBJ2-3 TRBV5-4 CASSLGGLAGVTDTQYF
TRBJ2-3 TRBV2 CASRAHRGLGSDTQYF
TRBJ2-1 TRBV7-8 CASSPTSGGYREQFF
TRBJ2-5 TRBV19 CASQRGGDYQETQYF
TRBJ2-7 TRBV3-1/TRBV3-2 CASSQKLQGVSYEQYF
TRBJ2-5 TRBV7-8 CASSPSGGALGETQYF
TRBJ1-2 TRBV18 CASSPLRDRDYTF
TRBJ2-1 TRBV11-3 CASSFTSGGKTSYNEQFF
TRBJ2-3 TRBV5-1 CASSLGPSGGAGTDTQYF
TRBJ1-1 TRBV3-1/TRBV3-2 CASSQDTGLRSFF
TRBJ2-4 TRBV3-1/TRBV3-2 CASSQRTSGGVAKNIQYF
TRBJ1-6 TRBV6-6 CASSYSGGAGSPLHF
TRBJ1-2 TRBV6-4 CASSPDPGRDYTF
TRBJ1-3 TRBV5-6 CASSAPGTGTGNTIYF
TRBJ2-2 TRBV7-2 CASSLAGRDTGELFF
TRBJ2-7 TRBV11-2 CASRGQGSSYEQYF
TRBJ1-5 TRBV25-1 CASSAGERQPQHF
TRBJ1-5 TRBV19 CASSFRRVGGGQPQHF
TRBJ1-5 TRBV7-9 CASSESTGQPQHF
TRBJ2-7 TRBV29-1 CSAGDTGYEQYF
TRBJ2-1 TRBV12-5 CASGPNPGQGAYNEQFF
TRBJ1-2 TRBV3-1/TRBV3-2 CASSPGQGDYGYTF